A single sample gave rise to the 24 T cell receptor beta chains below, sequenced in a study of T cells in women clearing cervical HPV infection. Only in-frame clones appear in the TCRdb table, and some are missing; sequencing was by immunoSEQ multiplex PCR. Recorded for this sample: 34,000 or so clones. Input material: blood buffy coat. These receptors all stem from a woman aged 18 to 75 with a cervical HPV16 infection that either progressed to CIN3+ or cleared (not recorded which).

Note on this clone: The CDR3 end falls 3 residues outside the read, so it is completed with the germline J gene. V gene TRBV10-2 combines with J gene TRBJ1-5, with 8 nucleotides matching TRBD1. This CDR3 contains 13 residues. Germline CDR1 is WSHSY and CDR2 is SAAADI. With 3 bases clipped from V and 7 bases from J, the junction kept 2 bases outside the gene matches. The CDR3 region is CASSDDRGQPQHF. The sequenced CDR3 bases are TGCGCCAGCAGTGATGACAGGGGACAGCCC.

About this clone: The observed sequence ends 3 residues before the CDR3 terminus, with the missing tail filled in from the germline J gene. The chain carries TRBV18 and TRBJ1-5; 8 bases agree with TRBD1. After removal of 4 bases from V and 8 bases from J, the junction contained 4 bases not matched to a gene. The CDR3 sequence is 13 residues long. Germline assignment: CDR1 KGHSH and CDR2 LQKENI. The CDR3 spells CASSRGTGEPQHF. The CDR3 bases that were read are TGTGCCAGCTCACGGGGGACAGGTGAGCCC.

Points on this clone: The CDR3 end falls 3 residues outside the read, so it is completed with the germline J gene. The chain joins TRBV6-1 to TRBJ2-5; D may be TRBD2 (7 bases). Trimming pared 4 bases from V and 2 bases from J, leaving 17 bases between. Germline CDR1 reads MNHNS; CDR2 reads SASEGT. The length of the CDR3 is 16 residues. Partial CDR3 DNA: TGTGCCAGCAGTGGTCGCTCGGGGGGCCATCAAGAGACC. Amino acid sequence: CASSGRSGGHQET. The CDR3, in full, reads CASSGRSGGHQETQYF.

With respect to this clone: Coverage ceases 3 residues before the CDR3 finishes, and the germline J gene fills in the end. The chain is built from TRBV10-3 and TRBJ2-5, with 11 bases lining up with TRBD1. The germline V gene encodes CDR1 ENHRY and CDR2 SYGVKD. There are 17 residues in the CDR3. The DNA read from the CDR3 is TGTGCCATCAGTGAGTCTTGGACAGGGGGCGCGGTAGATACC. Protein product: CAISESWTGGAVDT. In full, the CDR3 is CAISESWTGGAVDTQYF.

Note on this clone: The missing CDR3 end, 3 residues past where the read stops, is filled in from the germline J gene. The rearrangement uses TRBV20-1 and TRBJ1-1; no clear D. Germline values: CDR1 DFQATT, CDR2 SNEGSKA (reference sequence). CDR3 size: 11 residues. Between the trimmed V and J ends, which lost 2 bases and 4 bases, there was a span of 5 bases. The sequenced part of the CDR3 DNA is TGCAGTGCTAGATTAGCCACTGAA. It codes for CSARLATE. The entire CDR3 reads CSARLATEAFF.

On this clone itself: The missing CDR3 end, 3 residues past where the read stops, is filled in from the germline J gene. The gene calls are TRBV20-1 and TRBJ2-1, with D uncertain. CDR3 size: 14 residues. Germline values: CDR1 DFQATT, CDR2 SNEGSKA (reference sequence). The germline V and J ends were trimmed by 1 base and 6 bases, with 13 bases remaining between them. CDR3 protein: CSARGALMGNEQFF. The CDR3 bases that were read are TGCAGTGCTAGAGGGGCCCTGATGGGCAATGAG.

CDR3 loop: CASTETGINTEAFF. The part of the CDR3 DNA that was read is TGTGCCAGCACCGAGACAGGGATTAACACTGAA. The V and J genes are TRBV6-2 or TRBV6-3 and TRBJ1-1, with 7 bases fitting TRBD1. The read halts 3 residues ahead of the CDR3 end, with the missing end drawn from the germline J gene. CDR3 length: 14 amino acids. With V trimmed by 7 bases and J by 2 bases, 7 bases remained unmatched. In germline, CDR1 is MNHEY, CDR2 SVGEGT.

A word on this clone: Sequencing ends 3 residues short of the CDR3 end; the germline J gene provides the rest. The rearrangement uses TRBV12-5 and TRBJ2-5; D is possibly TRBD1 (6 bases). Deletions cut 8 bases from V and 5 bases from J, with 12 bases between. Per the germline V gene, CDR1 is LGHNT and CDR2 is FRNRAP. CDR3 length: 12 residues. The CDR3 loop reads CASQGIGETQYF. The CDR3 DNA, read in part, is TGTGCTAGTCAGGGGATTGGCGAGACC.

A note on this clone: The DNA ends 3 residues before the CDR3 does, and the rest of the CDR3 is filled in from the germline J gene. The chain recombines TRBV7-9 with TRBJ1-5; D is unresolved. This CDR3 comprises 14 residues. With 1 base removed from V and 1 base from J, the gap between germline ends came to 5 bases. The germline CDR1 and CDR2 sequences are SEHNR and FQNEAQ (reference sequence). Incomplete CDR3 DNA: TGTGCCAGCAGCTTAGAAGGCAGCAATCAGCCC. This encodes CASSLEGSNQP. The whole CDR3 sequence reads CASSLEGSNQPQHF.

Details on this clone: The observed sequence ends 3 residues before the CDR3 terminus, with the missing tail filled in from the germline J gene. The gene calls are TRBV20-1 and TRBJ2-1; 9 nucleotides match TRBD2. V dropped 3 bases and J dropped 6; count of bases not matched to a gene: 12. The CDR3 has 16 residues. Germline V gives CDR1 DFQATT, CDR2 SNEGSKA (reference sequence). CDR3 bases read: TGCAGTGCTAGTCAACCGGTAGCGGGAGTCGGCAATGAG. Translation: CSASQPVAGVGNE. The entire CDR3 sequence reads CSASQPVAGVGNEQFF.

A word on this clone: The sequence runs out 3 residues before the end of the CDR3; the remainder is reconstructed from the germline J gene. This chain joins TRBV7-2 and TRBJ2-7; 7 bases line up with TRBD1. The CDR3 is 14 residues long. The germline V gene has CDR1 SGHTA and CDR2 FQGNSA. V lost 4 bases, J lost 0 bases, and 3 bases stayed unmatched. The CDR3 sequence is CASSYRGSSYEQYF. Partial CDR3 DNA: TGTGCCAGCAGCTACAGGGGTAGCTCCTACGAG.

With respect to this clone: The read ends 3 residues shy of where the CDR3 ends; the end is completed using the germline J gene. The chain links TRBV19 to TRBJ1-2; TRBD1 aligns across 7 bases. The germline CDR1 and CDR2 sequences are LNHDA and SQIVND (reference sequence). Germline trimming cut 9 bases from V and 4 bases from J; bases unmatched to any gene: 5. The CDR3 extends over 12 amino acids. The DNA read from the CDR3 is TGTGCCAGCAGACAGGGAAGCTATGGC. The encoded protein is CASRQGSYG. The full CDR3 reads CASRQGSYGYTF.

On this clone itself: The read ends 3 residues early relative to the CDR3; the germline J gene fills the gap. V and J are TRBV12-5 and TRBJ2-1, with TRBD1 identical over 7 bases. In germline, CDR1 is LGHNT, CDR2 FRNRAP. The length of the CDR3 is 16 residues. Trimming took 1 base from V and 0 from J; bases not matched to a gene: 3. CDR3 residues: CASGLGDSSSYNEQFF. CDR3 bases read: TGTGCTAGTGGTTTGGGGGACAGCAGCTCCTACAATGAG.

As to this clone: The read ends 3 residues before the CDR3 terminus; that terminus is restored from the germline J gene. The chain uses TRBV19 and TRBJ1-2; D unresolved. CDR1 and CDR2 from the germline V gene are LNHDA and SQIVND (reference sequence). This CDR3 comprises 14 residues. This chain's CDR3 is CASRGHALTDTYTF. The sequenced part of the CDR3 DNA is TGTGCCAGCCGAGGGCACGCTCTCACAGATACC.

Comment on this clone: The read ends 3 residues early relative to the CDR3; the germline J gene fills the gap. J is TRBJ2-4 and V is TRBV7-9, with D possibly being TRBD1 (6 bases). CDR3 length: 14 residues. Germline V gene data show CDR1 as SEHNR and CDR2 as FQNEAQ (reference sequence). CDR3 amino acids: CASSLEQGRHGQYF. The covered CDR3 bases are TGTGCCAGCAGCTTAGAACAGGGCAGGCATGGT. Supplemented by reference TRBV7-9 and TRBJ2-4, the full variable domain reads DTGVSQNPRHKITKRGQNVTFRCDPISEHNRLYWYRQTLGQGPEFLTYFQNEAQLEKSRLLSDRFSAERPKGSFSTLEIQRTEQGDSAMYLCASSLEQGRHGQYFGAGTRLSVL.

On this clone itself: The observed sequence ends 3 residues before the CDR3 terminus, with the missing tail filled in from the germline J gene. The chain joins TRBV20-1 to TRBJ2-1, with D unresolved. Trimming removed 3 bases from V and 0 bases from J, with 12 bases in between. Germline loops: CDR1 DFQATT, CDR2 SNEGSKA (reference sequence). This CDR3 region has 15 residues. CDR3 bases read: TGCAGTGCTAGGCCCGACTGGAGCTCCTACAATGAG. Translating gives CSARPDWSSYNE. The whole CDR3 region reads CSARPDWSSYNEQFF.

Frequency places this clone as medium-sized. The read terminates 3 residues before the CDR3 end, so the remaining end is supplied by the germline J gene. This chain joins TRBV7-8 and TRBJ2-7; 11 nucleotides match TRBD1. CDR1 and CDR2 (germline): SGHVS, FQNEAQ. The length of the CDR3 is 15 residues. V was pared by 1 base and J by 3 bases, with 2 bases of the junction left unmatched. The CDR3 sequence: CASSLGTGGGYEQYF. CDR3 DNA (partial): TGTGCCAGCAGCTTAGGGACAGGGGGCGGCTACGAG.

A word on this clone: The read terminates 3 residues ahead of where the CDR3 ends, so the germline J gene completes it. The chain carries TRBV20-1 and TRBJ2-7, with 14 bases lining up with TRBD2. CDR1 DFQATT and CDR2 SNEGSKA come from the germline V gene (reference sequence). Trimming at V came to 5 bases and at J to 3 bases, leaving 0 bases not matched to a gene. The CDR3 runs to 13 residues. The CDR3 bases that were read are TGCAGTGCTGGGACTAGCGGGAGCTACGAG. Translated, it gives CSAGTSGSYE. Given in full, the CDR3 is CSAGTSGSYEQYF.

In regard to this clone: The CDR3 extends 3 residues past the end of the read, so its final part is completed from the germline J gene. V and J are TRBV12-3 or TRBV12-4 and TRBJ1-5; D gene ambiguous. The ends were cut back, 6 bases at V and 1 base at J, with 7 bases in the middle. The CDR3 loop spans 13 amino acids. CDR3 protein: CASRQGSNQPQHF. Partial CDR3 DNA: TGTGCCAGCAGACAAGGGAGCAATCAGCCC.

On this clone itself: The read ends 3 residues early relative to the CDR3; the germline J gene fills the gap. The V and J genes are TRBV5-1 and TRBJ1-1; 8 nucleotides align to TRBD1. Trimming cost V 2 bases and J 1 base; bases outside gene matches: 7. CDR3 length: 16 residues. CDR1 and CDR2 from the germline V gene are SGHRS and YFSETQ. The part of the CDR3 DNA that was read is TGCGCCAGCAGCTTCTGGACAGGGTCCTCGAACACTGAA. This gives the protein CASSFWTGSSNTE. The whole CDR3 sequence is CASSFWTGSSNTEAFF.

As to this clone: The read gets to within 3 residues of the CDR3 end, and the germline J gene fills in the rest. V usage is TRBV19 and J usage is TRBJ1-4; 7 bases fit TRBD1. This CDR3 is 18 amino acids long. Germline V gene sequence: CDR1 LNHDA, CDR2 SQIVND (reference sequence). CDR3: CASSIETPGGPYNSPLFF. Incomplete CDR3 DNA: TGTGCCAGTAGTATAGAAACCCCAGGGGGACCCTATAATTCACCA.

To note about this clone: Read coverage stops 3 residues before the CDR3 terminus; the germline J gene supplies the remainder. The V and J genes are TRBV11-3 and TRBJ2-3, with TRBD2 matching 7 bases. Losses at the gene ends were 1 base for V and 7 bases for J; bases not matched to a gene: 5. The CDR3 loop spans 14 amino acids. Germline V lookup: CDR1 SGHNT, CDR2 YENEEA. The sequenced part of the CDR3 DNA is TGTGCCAGCAGCTTAGGGCGGGGGAGTAATACG. Residues: CASSLGRGSNT. The full CDR3 is CASSLGRGSNTQYF.

About this clone itself: The read stops 3 residues short of the end of the CDR3; the missing end is completed from the germline J gene. The genes are TRBV5-1 and TRBJ2-1; D perhaps matches TRBD2 (5 bases). Germline loops: CDR1 SGHRS, CDR2 YFSETQ. Trimming cost V 5 bases and J 7 bases, with 7 bases left between them. This CDR3 contains 11 residues. The CDR3 reads CASRLVNEQFF. The CDR3 DNA, read in part, is TGCGCCAGCAGACTAGTGAATGAG.

As regards this clone: The CDR3 end lies 3 residues beyond the end of the read and is filled in from the germline J gene. This chain links TRBV30 with TRBJ1-6; 8 bases agree with TRBD1. The CDR3 spans 13 residues. The V gene's germline CDR1 is GTSNPN and CDR2 SVGIG (reference sequence). V was clipped by 1 base and J by 10 bases; unmatched bases: 3. The DNA read from the CDR3 is TGTGCCTGGAGTGGACAGGGGAAATCACCC. This gives the protein CAWSGQGKSP. In full, the CDR3 is CAWSGQGKSPLHF.